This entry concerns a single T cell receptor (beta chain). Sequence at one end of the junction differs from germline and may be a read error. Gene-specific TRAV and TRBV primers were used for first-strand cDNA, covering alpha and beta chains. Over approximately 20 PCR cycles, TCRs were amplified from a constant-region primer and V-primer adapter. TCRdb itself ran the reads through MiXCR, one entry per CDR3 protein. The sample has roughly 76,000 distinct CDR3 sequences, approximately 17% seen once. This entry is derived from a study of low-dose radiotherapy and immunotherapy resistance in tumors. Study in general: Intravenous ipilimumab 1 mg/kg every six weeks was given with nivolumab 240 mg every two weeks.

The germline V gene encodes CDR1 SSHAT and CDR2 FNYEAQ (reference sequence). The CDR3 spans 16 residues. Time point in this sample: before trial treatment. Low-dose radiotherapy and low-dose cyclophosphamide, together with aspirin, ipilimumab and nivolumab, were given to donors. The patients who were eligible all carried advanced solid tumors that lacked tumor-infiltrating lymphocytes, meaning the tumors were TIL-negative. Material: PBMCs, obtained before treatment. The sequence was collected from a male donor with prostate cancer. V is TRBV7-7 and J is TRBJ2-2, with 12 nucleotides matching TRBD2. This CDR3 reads CASSARLAGAPGELFF. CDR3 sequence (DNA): TGTGCTAGCAGCGCCCGACTAGCGGGGGCCCCCGGGGAGCTGTTTTTT.